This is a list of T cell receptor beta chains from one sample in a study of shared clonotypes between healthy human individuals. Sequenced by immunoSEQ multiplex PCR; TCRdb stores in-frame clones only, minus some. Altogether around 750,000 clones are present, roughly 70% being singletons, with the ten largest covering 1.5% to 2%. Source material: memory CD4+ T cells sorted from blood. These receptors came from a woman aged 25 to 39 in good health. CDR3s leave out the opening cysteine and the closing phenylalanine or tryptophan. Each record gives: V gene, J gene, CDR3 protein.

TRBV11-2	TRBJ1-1	ASSLIMEAF
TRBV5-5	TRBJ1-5	ASSFDPLGNQPQH
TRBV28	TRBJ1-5	ASSLSTGQGSQPQH
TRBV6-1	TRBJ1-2	ASSEDGGLAYGYT
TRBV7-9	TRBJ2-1	ASSLLAFYNEQF
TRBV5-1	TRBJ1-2	ASSPWGDRGNGYT
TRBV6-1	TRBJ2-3	ASFTAGASTDTQY
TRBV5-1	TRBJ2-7	ASSFAGVDEQY
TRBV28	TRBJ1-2	ASNPGGANYGYT
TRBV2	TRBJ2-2	ASRRTGANTGELF
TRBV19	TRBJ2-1	ASSIMGIAGVNEQF
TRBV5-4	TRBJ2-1	ASSLGTSGRAWF
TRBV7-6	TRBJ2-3	ASSLSAGGTDTQY
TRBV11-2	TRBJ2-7	ASSSSGRGSYEQY
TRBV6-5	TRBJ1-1	ASSYSIGGTEAF
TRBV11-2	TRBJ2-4	ASSPGQVGNIQY
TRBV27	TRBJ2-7	ASSFFGSYEQY
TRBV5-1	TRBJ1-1	ASSLQGSPEAF
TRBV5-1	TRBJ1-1	ASIGQDSRGTEAF
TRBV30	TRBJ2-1	AWSIGGSYNEQF
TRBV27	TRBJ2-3	ASSFRGGAGVRTQY
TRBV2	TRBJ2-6	ASSEVRTSGANVLT
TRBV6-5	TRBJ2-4	ASSWDRGKNIQY
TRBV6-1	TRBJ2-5	ASSKGWAGAQETQY